This T cell receptor (beta chain) was observed in a study of OX40 agonist ivuxolimab in advanced cancers. The junction had 4 bases not matched to a gene; V was cut back by 6 bases and J by 4 bases. Germline CDR1 GTSNPN, CDR2 SVGIG (reference sequence). The CDR3 extends over 13 amino acids. The method was immunoSEQ multiplex PCR; TCRdb's version includes in-frame clones alone and lacks a portion of them. The sample consists of tens of thousands of clones, around 84% of them appearing once. V is TRBV30 and J is TRBJ1-3; 9 nucleotides agree with TRBD1. The origin of this receptor is an adult with an advanced solid tumor such as melanoma, head and neck, liver or kidney cancer. The sequencing here drew on CD4+ or CD8+ T cells sorted from blood, taken in a trial of the OX40 agonist ivuxolimab. CDR3 loop: CACGTGPGNTIYF. The CDR3 DNA reads TGTGCCTGCGGGACAGGGCCCGGAAACACCATATATTTT.